This T cell receptor beta chain appears in the sequencing data of a study of cytomegalovirus exposure and HLA in healthy donors. Study-wide results and limits: An ancestry cluster, one associated with Asian ancestry, reportedly showed fewer N-insertions than the approximately 650-donor mean in a later analysis.

Trimming cost V 8 bases and J 7 bases, with 3 bases left between them. The CDR3 contains 9 residues. Germline CDR1 is ENHRY and CDR2 is SYGVKD. PCR involved 60 Vbeta and 13 Jbeta primers. The protocol was immunoSEQ multiplex PCR, while the TCRdb copy is restricted to in-frame clones and leaves out a portion. The table records about 140,000 clones, almost 85% of them present only once. As for this clone: Its cognate antigen is unknown.

The receptor comes from a man aged 18 to 29 in good health and CMV-seropositive. Specimen: PBMCs. The J gene is TRBJ1-3, the V gene TRBV10-3; D gene uncertain. CDR3 nucleotide sequence: TGTGCCATCCTCAACACCATATATTTT. Translation: CAILNTIYF.